This T cell receptor (beta chain) came from a study of CD8 T cells in Susac syndrome. Random hexamers were used to reverse transcribe an amount of roughly 0.5 to 1 ug RNA. An immunoSEQ multiplex PCR amplified TCR beta CDR3 over 54 Vbeta and 13 Jbeta. MiXCR, run by TCRdb on the immunoSEQ multiplex PCR reads, gives a single entry per CDR3 protein. The sample lists approximately 260,000 distinct CDR3 sequences, 95% to 97% seen once, with about 0.095% in the top ten. The CDR3 extends over 13 amino acids. Germline V lookup: CDR1 SQVTM, CDR2 ANQGSEA. V was trimmed by 5 bases and J by 4 bases, leaving 13 bases between them. A single count supports this clonotype.

The receptor comes from a human donor with Susac syndrome. V is TRBV29-1 and J is TRBJ2-3, with a weak D call TRBD2 (7 bases). The sequencing input was CD4+ T cells from PBMCs. The chain's CDR3 is CSVRTGRADTQYF. In DNA form, the CDR3 reads TGCAGCGTTCGCACAGGGAGGGCAGATACGCAGTATTTT.